Given below is one T cell receptor (beta chain) in context. This sample was taken from a study of blood T cell repertoires in COVID-19. Methods used by the authors: The assay estimated nucleated cells by amplifying reference gene primers. Profiling relied on immunoSEQ multiplex PCR, and the TCRdb table lists in-frame clones only, not all of them. Clone size and the V and J calls come from that table; the DNA yielded D and trimming. The table lists about 250,000 clones, approximately 84% of them singletons. The germline V and J ends were trimmed by 0 bases and 6 bases, with 10 bases remaining between them. Germline V gene data show CDR1 as SGHNT and CDR2 as YYREEE (reference sequence). The CDR3 sequence is 14 residues long.

This sequence originates from a woman aged 80 or over with acute or convalescent COVID-19. The chain links TRBV5-4 to TRBJ1-5; perhaps TRBD1 as D (5 bases). Sequenced sample: peripheral blood. CDR3 protein: CASSLGGGSQPQHF. CDR3 coding DNA: TGTGCCAGCAGCTTGGGGGGGGGTTCTCAGCCCCAGCATTTT. Variable domain in full (rest from reference TRBV5-4 and TRBJ1-5): ETGVTQSPTHLIKTRGQQVTLRCSSQSGHNTVSWYQQALGQGPQFIFQYYREEENGRGNFPPRFSGLQFPNYSSELNVNALELDDSALYLCASSLGGGSQPQHFGDGTRLSIL.